These 20 T cell receptor beta chains originate from one sample sequenced in a study of blood T cells in healthy people across ages (dated by TCRdb to the mid-2010s). Library construction relied on 5' RACE. The instrument given in TCRdb is Illumina HiSeq 2500. A second about 7 to 12 cycle PCR used a sample-barcoded 5' primer and a J-beta primer mix. Starting from the raw public reads, TCRdb applied fastp trimming at Q25, assembled clones with MiXCR and retained in-frame beta chains. Under each unique CDR3 protein, matching rows form one entry showing the most common genes and DNA. The sample contains about 730,000 distinct CDR3 sequences, about 42% of them found a single time. 20% of the sample is taken by the ten largest. The sample was blood. Every receptor here comes from an older woman in good health.

The J gene is TRBJ2-7, the V gene TRBV7-6; a possible D gene is TRBD2 (5 bases). The CDR3 sequence is 16 residues long. Trimming shortened V by 5 bases and J by 0 bases, and 17 bases separated the two germline ends. From germline, CDR1 is SGHVS and CDR2 FNYEAQ. CDR3 DNA sequence: TGTGCCAGCAGCAGCGCTGCGGGCTTATTCTCCTACGAGCAGTACTTC. Translated: CASSSAAGLFSYEQYF. Using reference TRBV7-6 and TRBJ2-7 for the parts outside the CDR3, the full variable domain is GAGVSQSPRYKVTKRGQDVALRCDPISGHVSLYWYRQALGQGPEFLTYFNYEAQQDKSGLPNDRFSAERPEGSISTLTIQRTEQRDSAMYRCASSSAAGLFSYEQYFGPGTRLTVT.

The chain carries TRBV4-2 and TRBJ2-3; 11 bases align to TRBD2. Per the germline V gene, CDR1 is LGHNA and CDR2 is YNFKEQ. This CDR3 contains 18 residues. Unmatched junction bases numbered 12, after V lost 0 bases and J lost 7 bases. Here the CDR3 reads CASSQDIVAGGPKNTQYF. The CDR3 DNA follows: TGTGCCAGCAGCCAAGATATAGTAGCGGGGGGGCCCAAGAATACGCAGTATTTT.

This clonotype was detected only a few times. The chain has TRBV27 and TRBJ2-6, with TRBD1 matching 7 bases. CDR1 is MNHEY, CDR2 SMNVEV, per germline (reference sequence). The trim removed 3 bases at V and 0 bases at J, leaving 2 bases unmatched. The CDR3 extends over 16 amino acids. The CDR3 DNA follows: TGTGCCAGCAGTTTCGGACAGGTCTCTGGGGCCAACGTCCTGACTTTC. Protein sequence: CASSFGQVSGANVLTF.

This clonotype has a handful of counts. The V call is TRBV5-4, the J call TRBJ2-5, with TRBD1 identical over 10 bases. The J call may be faulty, since TRBJ2-7 better matches the DNA end. There are 14 residues in the CDR3. Germline V gene sequence: CDR1 SGHNT, CDR2 YYREEE (reference sequence). The chain's CDR3 is CASSWGQGSDEQYF. CDR3 coding DNA: TGTGCCAGCAGCTGGGGACAGGGGTCCGACGAGCAGTACTTC.

The V gene is TRBV3-1, the J gene TRBJ1-1, with 9 bases lining up with TRBD1. The V segment lost 1 base and the J segment 6 bases; nucleotides outside the gene matches: 6. Per the germline V gene, CDR1 is LGHDT and CDR2 is YNNKEL (reference sequence). CDR3 size: 15 residues. CDR3 DNA: TGTGCCAGCAGCCAAGGGACAGGGGCTCAGGCTGAAGCTTTCTTT. It codes for CASSQGTGAQAEAFF.

The chain has TRBV10-3 and TRBJ2-1; D may be TRBD2 (6 bases). Germline CDR1 and CDR2: ENHRY and SYGVKD. Trimming removed 8 bases from V and 10 bases from J, with 15 bases in between. This CDR3 is built from 12 residues. The CDR3 here is CAIGTPDYEQFF. As DNA, the CDR3 is TGTGCCATCGGTACACCGGACTACGAGCAGTTCTTC.

The chain joins TRBV6-2 or TRBV6-3 to TRBJ2-5, with 15 bases matching TRBD2. The CDR3 runs to 17 residues. Germline CDR1 MNHEY, CDR2 SVGEGT. The V segment lost 5 bases and the J segment 5 bases; nucleotides outside the gene matches: 9. The CDR3 loop reads CASSAGTSGGSRETQYF. CDR3 coding DNA: TGTGCCAGCAGTGCCGGGACTAGCGGGGGGTCACGGGAGACCCAGTACTTC.

Points on this clonotype: The junction departs from germline at one end; a sequencing error may be responsible. The rearrangement uses TRBV12-3 or TRBV12-4 and TRBJ1-1, with D hard to call. The CDR3 is made up of 12 amino acids. DNA for the CDR3: TGTGCCAGCAGATTAGAGACATTTGAAGCTTTCTTT. It codes for CASRLETFEAFF.

To note about this clonotype: An end of the junction differs from the germline gene, which may be a read error. The chain uses TRBV28 and TRBJ2-7; D possibly corresponds to TRBD1 (6 bases). The germline V gene encodes CDR1 MDHEN and CDR2 SYDVKM. This CDR3 is 14 amino acids long. The CDR3 spells CASNLDRHSCEQYF. The CDR3 nucleotides are TGTGCCAGCAATTTAGACAGGCACTCCTGCGAGCAGTACTTC.

The V gene is TRBV10-3, the J gene TRBJ2-3; 10 nucleotides agree with TRBD2. The CDR3 covers 16 residues. V was pared by 3 bases and J by 7 bases, with 10 bases of the junction left unmatched. Germline assignment: CDR1 ENHRY and CDR2 SYGVKD. The CDR3 coding sequence is TGTGCCATCAGTGATGGACTAGCGGATCTAACAAATACGCAGTATTTT. Protein product: CAISDGLADLTNTQYF.

This clonotype was detected a few times. The rearrangement joins TRBV20-1 to TRBJ2-1, with 12 positions matching TRBD2. Trimming removed 5 bases from V and 2 bases from J; junction bases left unmatched: 1. Germline CDR1 reads DFQATT; CDR2 reads SNEGSKA (reference sequence). This CDR3 is built from 14 residues. The CDR3 loop is CSAWTSGTYNEQFF. CDR3 sequence (DNA): TGCAGTGCTTGGACTAGCGGGACCTACAATGAGCAGTTCTTC.

The rearrangement links TRBV5-1 to TRBJ1-5, with D possibly being TRBD1 (5 bases). The CDR3 covers 15 residues. Trimming left V 0 bases short and J 4 bases short, with 11 bases between. CDR1 and CDR2 (germline): SGHRS, YFSETQ. CDR3 sequence (DNA): TGCGCCAGCAGCTTGGAAGGGACGAATAATCAGCCCCAGCATTTT. Encoded protein: CASSLEGTNNQPQHF.

This clonotype has just a few counts. The V gene is TRBV12-3 or TRBV12-4, the J gene TRBJ1-6; D remains unclear. The V end lost 3 bases, the J end lost 0 bases, and 6 bases lay between the germline ends. This CDR3 is 15 amino acids long. CDR3 bases: TGTGCCAGCAGTTTGCCCGGCTCCTATAATTCACCCCTCCACTTT. It encodes CASSLPGSYNSPLHF.

This clonotype occurred a few times. The chain uses TRBV4-2 and TRBJ1-1; D is possibly TRBD1 (5 bases). The ends were cut back, 2 bases at V and 1 base at J, with 8 bases in the middle. The CDR3 spans 14 residues. From germline, CDR1 is LGHNA and CDR2 YNFKEQ. The CDR3 sequence: CASSQPQGNTEAFF. In DNA, the CDR3 is TGTGCCAGCAGCCAACCCCAGGGGAACACTGAAGCTTTCTTT.

V and J are TRBV7-2 and TRBJ2-5; TRBD2 is a possible D gene (5 bases). The tail of the sequence fits TRBJ2-7 better, so the J call may be wrong. CDR1 is SGHTA and CDR2 is FQGNSA in the germline V gene. The CDR3 is 17 amino acids. The CDR3: CASSLVARPGNLYEQYF. In DNA form, the CDR3 reads TGTGCCAGCAGCTTAGTTGCACGACCGGGAAACCTCTACGAGCAGTACTTC.

The V and J genes are TRBV29-1 and TRBJ2-7; D possibly corresponds to TRBD2 (6 bases). The CDR3 extends over 14 amino acids. The V gene's germline CDR1 is SQVTM and CDR2 ANQGSEA. Trimming took off 7 bases at V and 2 bases at J, with 18 bases between the two ends. In DNA form, the CDR3 reads TGCAGCGCAAGGACCGGGACTGGAACCTACGAGCAGTACTTC. The encoded protein is CSARTGTGTYEQYF.

The V call is TRBV6-2 or TRBV6-3, the J call TRBJ2-7, with 7 bases fitting TRBD1. This CDR3 region has 14 residues. Losses at the gene ends were 6 bases for V and 0 bases for J; bases not matched to a gene: 5. CDR1 is MNHEY and CDR2 is SVGEGT in the germline V gene. The CDR3 nucleotides read TGTGCCAGCAGACCGGGACAGAACTCCTACGAGCAGTACTTC. Residues: CASRPGQNSYEQYF.

This chain links TRBV15 with TRBJ2-7; D not certain. Germline V gives CDR1 LNHNV, CDR2 YYDKDF (reference sequence). V was pared by 2 bases and J by 0 bases, with 14 bases between. There are 16 residues in the CDR3. CDR3 sequence (DNA): TGTGCCACCAGCAGATCCCCAACGGACGGCTCCTACGAGCAGTACTTC. This sequence encodes CATSRSPTDGSYEQYF. Full variable domain (rest looked up from reference TRBV15 and TRBJ2-7): DAMVIQNPRYQVTQFGKPVTLSCSQTLNHNVMYWYQQKSSQAPKLLFHYYDKDFNNEADTPDNFQSRRPNTSFCFLDIRSPGLGDTAMYLCATSRSPTDGSYEQYFGPGTRLTVT.

V and J are TRBV20-1 and TRBJ2-1; 9 bases are a match to TRBD2. V gave up 3 bases and J gave up 6 bases; unmatched junction bases: 3. This CDR3 region has 13 residues. Germline V gene lookup returns CDR1 DFQATT and CDR2 SNEGSKA (reference sequence). The CDR3 here is CSASPAGGNEQFF. CDR3 bases: TGCAGTGCTAGTCCAGCGGGGGGCAATGAGCAGTTCTTC.

This chain joins TRBV5-1 and TRBJ1-2; D remains unclear. CDR1 and CDR2 from the germline V gene are SGHRS and YFSETQ. The V gene lost 5 bases and the J gene lost 4 bases, with 12 bases spanning the gap. The CDR3 totals 13 residues. CDR3 protein: CASSLEVSYGYTF. In nucleotides, the CDR3 is TGCGCCAGCAGTCTTGAGGTTAGCTATGGCTACACCTTC.